Only a few counts were recorded for the clone carrying this T cell receptor beta chain. Germline V lookup: CDR1 SGHRS, CDR2 YFSETQ. V was trimmed by 4 bases and J by 0 bases, leaving 7 bases between them. The CDR3 totals 13 residues. TCRdb itself ran the multiplex PCR reads through MiXCR, one entry per CDR3 protein. The sample carries about 230,000 distinct CDR3 sequences, roughly 32% recorded once. The lymph nodes were axillary draining lymph nodes from breast cancer patients. This record belongs to a study of breast tumors, draining lymph nodes, adjacent tissues. The chain has TRBV5-1 and TRBJ1-1, with no clear D. Sample: axillary lymph node tissue. The sequence came from a female donor with breast cancer. Some clones in this sample may be carry-over from other donors' samples. CDR3 loop: CASSPHLNTEAFF. The CDR3 region has the DNA TGCGCCAGCAGCCCTCACTTGAACACTGAAGCTTTCTTT.